Shown below are 2 T cell receptor beta chains from a single sample sequenced in a study of shared clonotypes between healthy human individuals. The protocol was immunoSEQ multiplex PCR, while the TCRdb copy is restricted to in-frame clones and leaves out a portion. Of around 340,000 clones in the sample, roughly 80% are singletons; the top ten hold about 10%. Material: memory CD4+ T cells sorted from blood. As for subset: CD45RA-negative fraction. These TCRs come from a man aged 25 to 40 in good health.

The V gene is TRBV19, the J gene TRBJ2-1; no definite D call. The V end lost 0 bases, the J end lost 0 bases, and 6 bases lay between the germline ends. The germline V gene encodes CDR1 LNHDA and CDR2 SQIVND (reference sequence). The CDR3 has 15 amino acids. The CDR3 protein is CASSIERHSYNEQFF. The CDR3 DNA sequence: TGTGCCAGTAGTATAGAACGCCACTCCTACAATGAGCAGTTCTTC.

The chain is built from TRBV28 and TRBJ2-2; TRBD1 matches at 7 bases. The CDR3 length is 16 residues. Unmatched junction bases numbered 10, after V lost 3 bases and J lost 6 bases. CDR1 and CDR2 from the germline V gene are MDHEN and SYDVKM. Written as DNA, the CDR3 is TGTGCCAGCAGTTTGAGGGGGCCGATGGAGCCCGGGGAGCTGTTTTTT. This gives the protein CASSLRGPMEPGELFF.